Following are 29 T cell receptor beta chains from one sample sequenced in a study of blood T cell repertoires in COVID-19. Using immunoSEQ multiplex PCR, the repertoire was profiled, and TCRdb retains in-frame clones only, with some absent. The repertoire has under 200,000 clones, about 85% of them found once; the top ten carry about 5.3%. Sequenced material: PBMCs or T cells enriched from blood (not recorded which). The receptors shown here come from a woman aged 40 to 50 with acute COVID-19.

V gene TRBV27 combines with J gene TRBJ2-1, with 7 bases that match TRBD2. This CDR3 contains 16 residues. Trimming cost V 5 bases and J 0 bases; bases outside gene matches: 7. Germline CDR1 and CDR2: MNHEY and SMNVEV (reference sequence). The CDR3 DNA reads TGTGCCAGCAGTCTTTATAGCGGGCCCTCCTACAATGAGCAGTTCTTC. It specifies CASSLYSGPSYNEQFF.

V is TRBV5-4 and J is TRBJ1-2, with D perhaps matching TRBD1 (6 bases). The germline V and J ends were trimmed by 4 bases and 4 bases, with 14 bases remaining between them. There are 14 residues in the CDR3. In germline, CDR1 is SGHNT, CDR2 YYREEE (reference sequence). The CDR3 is CASSPGQKAYGYTF. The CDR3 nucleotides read TGTGCCAGCAGCCCAGGACAGAAGGCCTATGGCTACACCTTC.

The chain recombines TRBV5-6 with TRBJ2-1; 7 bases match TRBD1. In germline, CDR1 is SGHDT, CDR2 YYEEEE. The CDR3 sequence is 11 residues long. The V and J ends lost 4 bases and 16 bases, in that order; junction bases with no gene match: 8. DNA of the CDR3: TGTGCCAGCAGCAAACGGGACAGTCAATTCTTC. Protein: CASSKRDSQFF. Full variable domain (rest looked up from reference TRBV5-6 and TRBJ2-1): DAGVTQSPTHLIKTRGQQVTLRCSPKSGHDTVSWYQQALGQGPQFIFQYYEEEERQRGNFPDRFSGHQFPNYSSELNVNALLLGDSALYLCASSKRDSQFFGPGTRLTVL.

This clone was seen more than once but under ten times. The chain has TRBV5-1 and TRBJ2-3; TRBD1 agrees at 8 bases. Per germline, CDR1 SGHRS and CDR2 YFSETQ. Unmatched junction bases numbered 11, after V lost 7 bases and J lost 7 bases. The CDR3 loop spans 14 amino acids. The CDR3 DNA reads TGCGCCAGCGCATACTCAGGGGGCAGTTATACGCAGTATTTT. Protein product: CASAYSGGSYTQYF.

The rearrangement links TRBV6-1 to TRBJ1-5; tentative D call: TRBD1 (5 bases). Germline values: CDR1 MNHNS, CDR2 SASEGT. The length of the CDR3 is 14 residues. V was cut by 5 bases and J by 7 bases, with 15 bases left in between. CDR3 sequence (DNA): TGTGCCAGCAGTAGAACCAGGGATACGCAGCCCCAGCATTTT. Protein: CASSRTRDTQPQHF.

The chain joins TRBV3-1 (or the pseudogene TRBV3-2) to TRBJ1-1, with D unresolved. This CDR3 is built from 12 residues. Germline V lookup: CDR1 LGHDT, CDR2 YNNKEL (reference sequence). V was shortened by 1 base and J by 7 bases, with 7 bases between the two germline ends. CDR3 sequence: CASSQGGIEAFF. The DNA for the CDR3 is TGTGCCAGCAGCCAAGGAGGAATTGAAGCTTTCTTT.

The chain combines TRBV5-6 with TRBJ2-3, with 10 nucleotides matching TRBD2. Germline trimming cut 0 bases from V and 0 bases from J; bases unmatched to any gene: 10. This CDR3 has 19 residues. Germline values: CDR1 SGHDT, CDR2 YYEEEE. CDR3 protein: CASSLASLAGELSTDTQYF. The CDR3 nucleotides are TGTGCCAGCAGCTTGGCGAGTCTAGCGGGAGAGCTAAGCACAGATACGCAGTATTTT.

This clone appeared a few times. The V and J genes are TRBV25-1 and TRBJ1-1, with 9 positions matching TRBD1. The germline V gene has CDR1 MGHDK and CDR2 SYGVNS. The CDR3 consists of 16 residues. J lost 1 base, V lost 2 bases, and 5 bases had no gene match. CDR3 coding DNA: TGTGCCAGCAGTGAACGACCGGGACAGGGGAACACTGAAGCTTTCTTT. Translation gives CASSERPGQGNTEAFF.

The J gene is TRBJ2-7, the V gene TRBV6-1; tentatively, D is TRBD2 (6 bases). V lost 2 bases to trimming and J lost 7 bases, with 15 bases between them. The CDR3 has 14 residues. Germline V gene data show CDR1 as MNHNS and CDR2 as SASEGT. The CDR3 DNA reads TGTGCCAGCAGTGAACTCGGGACCGGGAGAGAGCAGTACGTC. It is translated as CASSELGTGREQYV.

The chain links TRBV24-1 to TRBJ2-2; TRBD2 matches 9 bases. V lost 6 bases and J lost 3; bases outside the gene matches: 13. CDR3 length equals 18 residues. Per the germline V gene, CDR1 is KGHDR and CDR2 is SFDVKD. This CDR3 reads CATSRRPSGVMDTGELFF. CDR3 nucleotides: TGTGCCACCAGTAGAAGGCCTAGCGGGGTCATGGACACCGGGGAGCTGTTTTTT.

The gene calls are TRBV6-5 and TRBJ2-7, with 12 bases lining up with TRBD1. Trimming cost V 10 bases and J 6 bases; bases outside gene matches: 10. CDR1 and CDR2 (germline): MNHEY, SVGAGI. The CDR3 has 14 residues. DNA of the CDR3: TGTGCCACTCGGGCGGGACAGGGGGCAGCCGAGCAGTACTTC. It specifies CATRAGQGAAEQYF.

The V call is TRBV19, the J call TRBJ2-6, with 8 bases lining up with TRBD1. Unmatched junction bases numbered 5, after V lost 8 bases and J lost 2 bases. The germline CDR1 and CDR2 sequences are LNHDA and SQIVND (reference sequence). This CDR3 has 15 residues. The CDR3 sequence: CASQQGGAGANVLTF. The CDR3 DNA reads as TGTGCCAGTCAACAGGGGGGCGCTGGGGCCAACGTCCTGACTTTC.

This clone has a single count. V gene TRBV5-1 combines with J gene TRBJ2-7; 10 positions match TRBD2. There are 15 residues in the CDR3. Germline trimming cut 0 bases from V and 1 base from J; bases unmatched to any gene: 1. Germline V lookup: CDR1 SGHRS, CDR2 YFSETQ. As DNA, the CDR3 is TGCGCCAGCAGCTTGGGACTAGCGGGTTCCTACGAGCAGTACGTC. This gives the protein CASSLGLAGSYEQYV.

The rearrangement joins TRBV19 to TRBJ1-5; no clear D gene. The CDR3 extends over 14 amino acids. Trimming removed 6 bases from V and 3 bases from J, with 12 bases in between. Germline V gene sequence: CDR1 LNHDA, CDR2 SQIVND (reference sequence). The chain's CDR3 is CASRPGPNNQPQHF. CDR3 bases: TGTGCCAGTAGACCGGGTCCCAACAATCAGCCCCAGCATTTT. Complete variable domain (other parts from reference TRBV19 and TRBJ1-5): DGGITQSPKYLFRKEGQNVTLSCEQNLNHDAMYWYRQDPGQGLRLIYYSQIVNDFQKGDIAEGYSVSREKKESFPLTVTSAQKNPTAFYLCASRPGPNNQPQHFGDGTRLSIL.

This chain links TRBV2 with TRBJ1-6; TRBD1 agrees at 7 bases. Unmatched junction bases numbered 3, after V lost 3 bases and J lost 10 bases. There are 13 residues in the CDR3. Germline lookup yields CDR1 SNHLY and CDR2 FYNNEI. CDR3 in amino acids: CASSEDRQSPLHF. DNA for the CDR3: TGTGCCAGCAGTGAGGACAGGCAATCACCCCTCCACTTT.

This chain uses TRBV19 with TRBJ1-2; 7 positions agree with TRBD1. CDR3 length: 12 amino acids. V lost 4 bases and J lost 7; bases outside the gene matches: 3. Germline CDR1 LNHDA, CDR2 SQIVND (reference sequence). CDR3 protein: CASSTNRGGYTF. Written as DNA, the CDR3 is TGTGCCAGTAGTACCAACAGGGGTGGCTACACCTTC.

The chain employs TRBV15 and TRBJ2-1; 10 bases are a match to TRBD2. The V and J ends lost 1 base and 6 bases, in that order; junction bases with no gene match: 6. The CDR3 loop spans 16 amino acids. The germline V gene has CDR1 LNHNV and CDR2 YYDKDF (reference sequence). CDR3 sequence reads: CATSRGGSSGSNEQFF. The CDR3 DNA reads TGTGCCACCAGCAGAGGGGGCTCTAGCGGGAGCAATGAGCAGTTCTTC.

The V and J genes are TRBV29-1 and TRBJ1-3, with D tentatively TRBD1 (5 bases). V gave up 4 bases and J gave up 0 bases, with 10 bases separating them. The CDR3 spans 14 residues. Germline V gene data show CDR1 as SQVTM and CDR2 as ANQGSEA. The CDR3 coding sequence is TGCAGCGTTGGAGACAGTCTCTCTGGAAACACCATATATTTT. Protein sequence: CSVGDSLSGNTIYF.

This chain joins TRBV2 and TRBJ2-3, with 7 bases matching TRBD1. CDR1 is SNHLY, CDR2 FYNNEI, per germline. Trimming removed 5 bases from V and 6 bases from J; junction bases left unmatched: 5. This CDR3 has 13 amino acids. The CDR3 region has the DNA TGTGCCAGCAGTTATCGACAGGGTGATACGCAGTATTTT. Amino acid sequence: CASSYRQGDTQYF.

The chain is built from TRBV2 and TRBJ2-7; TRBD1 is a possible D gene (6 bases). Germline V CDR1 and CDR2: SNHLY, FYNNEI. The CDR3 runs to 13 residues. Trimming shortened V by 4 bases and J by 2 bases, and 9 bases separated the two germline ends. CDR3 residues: CASSVTGTYEQYV. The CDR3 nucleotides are TGTGCCAGCAGTGTTACAGGGACCTACGAGCAGTACGTC.

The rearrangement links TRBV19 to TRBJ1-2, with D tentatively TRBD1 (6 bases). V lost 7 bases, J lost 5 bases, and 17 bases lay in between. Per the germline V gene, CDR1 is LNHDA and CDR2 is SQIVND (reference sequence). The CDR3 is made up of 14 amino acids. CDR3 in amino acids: CASKGGTGAYGYTF. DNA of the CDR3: TGTGCCAGTAAGGGAGGGACGGGGGCTTATGGCTACACCTTC.

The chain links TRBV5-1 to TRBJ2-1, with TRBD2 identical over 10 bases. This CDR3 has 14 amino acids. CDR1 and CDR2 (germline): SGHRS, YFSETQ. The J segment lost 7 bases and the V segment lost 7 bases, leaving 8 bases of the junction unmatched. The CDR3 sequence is CASLGLAGANEQFF. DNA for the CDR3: TGCGCCAGCCTGGGGCTAGCGGGAGCAAATGAGCAGTTCTTC.

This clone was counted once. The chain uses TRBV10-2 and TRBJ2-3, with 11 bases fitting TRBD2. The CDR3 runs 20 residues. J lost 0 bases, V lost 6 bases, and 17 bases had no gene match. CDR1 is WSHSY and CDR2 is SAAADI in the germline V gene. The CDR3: CASRSTPLAGGPVSTDTQYF. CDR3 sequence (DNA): TGCGCCAGCAGATCCACGCCCTTAGCGGGAGGGCCTGTAAGCACAGATACGCAGTATTTT.

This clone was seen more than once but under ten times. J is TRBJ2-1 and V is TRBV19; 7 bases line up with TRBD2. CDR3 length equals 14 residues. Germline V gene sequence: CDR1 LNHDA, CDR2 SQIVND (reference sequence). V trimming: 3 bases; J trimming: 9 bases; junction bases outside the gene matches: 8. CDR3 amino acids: CASSIWRELGEQFF. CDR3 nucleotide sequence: TGTGCCAGTAGTATCTGGCGGGAGCTCGGTGAGCAGTTCTTC.

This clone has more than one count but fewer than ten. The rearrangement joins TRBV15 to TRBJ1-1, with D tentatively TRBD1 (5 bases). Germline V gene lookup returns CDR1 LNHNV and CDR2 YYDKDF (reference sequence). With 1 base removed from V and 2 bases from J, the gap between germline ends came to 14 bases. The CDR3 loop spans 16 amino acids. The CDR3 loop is CATSRGLAGKNTEAFF. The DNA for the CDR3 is TGTGCCACCAGCAGAGGGTTGGCAGGGAAAAACACTGAAGCTTTCTTT.

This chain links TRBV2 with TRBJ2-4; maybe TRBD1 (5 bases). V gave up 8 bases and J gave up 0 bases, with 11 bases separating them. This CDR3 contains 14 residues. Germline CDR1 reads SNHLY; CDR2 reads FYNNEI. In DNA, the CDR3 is TGTGCCAGCGGGGCAATGCAAGCCAAAAACATTCAGTACTTC. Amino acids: CASGAMQAKNIQYF.

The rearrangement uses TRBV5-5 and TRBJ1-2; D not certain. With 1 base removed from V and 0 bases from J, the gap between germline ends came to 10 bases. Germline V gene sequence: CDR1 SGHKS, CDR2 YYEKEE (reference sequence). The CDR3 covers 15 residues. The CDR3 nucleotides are TGTGCCAGCAGCTTGTCCGGAGGTTCTAACTATGGCTACACCTTC. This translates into CASSLSGGSNYGYTF.

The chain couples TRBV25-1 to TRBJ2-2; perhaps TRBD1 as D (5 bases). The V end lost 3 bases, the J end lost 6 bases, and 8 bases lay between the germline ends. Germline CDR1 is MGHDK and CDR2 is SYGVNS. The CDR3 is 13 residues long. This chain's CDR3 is CASSDSGSGELFF. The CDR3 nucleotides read TGTGCCAGCAGTGATTCAGGGTCCGGGGAGCTGTTTTTT. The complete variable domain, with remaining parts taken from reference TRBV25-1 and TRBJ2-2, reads EADIYQTPRYLVIGTGKKITLECSQTMGHDKMYWYQQDPGMELHLIHYSYGVNSTEKGDLSSESTVSRIRTEHFPLTLESARPSHTSQYLCASSDSGSGELFFGEGSRLTVL.

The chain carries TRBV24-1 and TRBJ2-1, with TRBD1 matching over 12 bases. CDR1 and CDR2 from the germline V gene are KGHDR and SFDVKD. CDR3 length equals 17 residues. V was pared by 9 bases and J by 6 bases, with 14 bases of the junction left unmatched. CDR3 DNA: TGTGCCACCTCCGGGACAGGGGGCGGTAAGGGGGGCAATGAGCAGTTCTTC. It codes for CATSGTGGGKGGNEQFF.